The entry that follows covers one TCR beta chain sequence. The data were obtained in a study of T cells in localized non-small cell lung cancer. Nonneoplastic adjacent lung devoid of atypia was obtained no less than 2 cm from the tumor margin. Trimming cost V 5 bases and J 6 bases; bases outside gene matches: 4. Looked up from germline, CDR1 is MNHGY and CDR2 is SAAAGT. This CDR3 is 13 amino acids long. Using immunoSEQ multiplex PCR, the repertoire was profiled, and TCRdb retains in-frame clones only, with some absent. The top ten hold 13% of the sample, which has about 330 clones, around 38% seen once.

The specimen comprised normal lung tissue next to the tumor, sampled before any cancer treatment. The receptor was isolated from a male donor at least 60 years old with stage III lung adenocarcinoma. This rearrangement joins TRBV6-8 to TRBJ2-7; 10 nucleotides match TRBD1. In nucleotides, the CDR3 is TGTGCCAGCAGTGAGGGACAGGGGAGCGAGCAGTACTTC. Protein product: CASSEGQGSEQYF.